Listed here are 19 T cell receptor beta chains from one sample, sequenced in a study of T cell responses to AZD1222 COVID-19 vaccine. Sequencing used immunoSEQ multiplex PCR; TCRdb keeps in-frame clones, though not all of them. This table holds some 150,000 clones, 85% to 90% found once. The sequencing used peripheral blood, collected 28 days after the second AZD1222 dose. Source of these receptors: an adult who received the AZD1222 COVID-19 vaccine.

The chain uses TRBV4-1 and TRBJ1-2; no clear D gene. Germline V gene data show CDR1 as MGHRA and CDR2 as YSYEKL. Deletions cut 0 bases from V and 2 bases from J, with 10 bases between. The CDR3 has 15 residues. The CDR3: CASSQEGGQNYGYTF. Written as DNA, the CDR3 is TGCGCCAGCAGCCAAGAGGGCGGCCAGAACTATGGCTACACCTTC.

This clone showed up just once. V gene TRBV25-1 combines with J gene TRBJ2-7, with D possibly matching TRBD1 (6 bases). The CDR3 contains 17 residues. Trimming removed 0 bases at V and 4 bases at J, with 19 bases between. The V gene's germline CDR1 is MGHDK and CDR2 SYGVNS. The CDR3 region is CASSEYPSRGGPYEQYF. The CDR3 coding sequence is TGTGCCAGCAGTGAATACCCCAGCAGGGGCGGTCCATACGAGCAGTACTTC.

The J gene is TRBJ2-2, the V gene TRBV7-9; a weak D match, TRBD2 (5 bases). Germline CDR1 reads SEHNR; CDR2 reads FQNEAQ (reference sequence). The CDR3 extends over 16 amino acids. Deletions cut 4 bases from V and 5 bases from J, with 17 bases between. CDR3 in DNA: TGTGCCAGCAGCTCCCTCTCGGGGTCTCGGACCGGGGAGCTGTTTTTT. Amino acid sequence: CASSSLSGSRTGELFF.

This chain's CDR3 is CATMRQVGNTIYF. CDR3 DNA: TGTGCCACCATGAGACAGGTCGGAAACACCATATATTTT. The chain has TRBV19 and TRBJ1-3, with D possibly TRBD1 on 6 matching bases. Per germline, CDR1 LNHDA and CDR2 SQIVND (reference sequence). The CDR3 has 13 amino acids. The V end lost 10 bases, the J end lost 4 bases, and 14 bases lay between the germline ends. Full variable domain (remainder filled in from reference TRBV19 and TRBJ1-3): DGGITQSPKYLFRKEGQNVTLSCEQNLNHDAMYWYRQDPGQGLRLIYYSQIVNDFQKGDIAEGYSVSREKKESFPLTVTSAQKNPTAFYLCATMRQVGNTIYFGEGSWLTVV.

This sequence joins TRBV11-2 and TRBJ2-7; D is ambiguous. CDR1 is SGHAT and CDR2 is FQNNGV in the germline V gene. Trimming took off 1 base at V and 4 bases at J, with 11 bases between the two ends. This CDR3 has 14 amino acids. The CDR3 reads CASSLVTERYEQYF. CDR3 DNA: TGTGCCAGCAGCTTAGTGACGGAAAGATACGAGCAGTACTTC.

The V gene is TRBV2, the J gene TRBJ1-5; 7 bases are shared with TRBD1. Germline V CDR1 and CDR2: SNHLY, FYNNEI. The V gene end was trimmed by 6 bases and the J gene end by 4 bases; junction bases not matched to a gene: 9. The length of the CDR3 is 15 residues. The CDR3 spells CASRRVDRVNQPQHF. CDR3 nucleotides: TGTGCCAGCAGGAGGGTTGACAGGGTGAATCAGCCCCAGCATTTT. The full variable domain, rest sourced from reference TRBV2 and TRBJ1-5, is EPEVTQTPSHQVTQMGQEVILRCVPISNHLYFYWYRQILGQKVEFLVSFYNNEISEKSEIFDDQFSVERPDGSNFTLKIRSTKLEDSAMYFCASRRVDRVNQPQHFGDGTRLSIL.

This chain joins TRBV3-1 (or the pseudogene TRBV3-2) and TRBJ1-2, with 10 bases that match TRBD1. There are 15 residues in the CDR3. Germline V CDR1 and CDR2: LGHDT, YNNKEL (reference sequence). V lost 3 bases to trimming and J lost 8 bases; unmatched junction nucleotides: 9. Written as DNA, the CDR3 is TGTGCCAGCAGCCAGGCCGGGGGACAGGGGAACGGCTACACCTTC. Amino acids: CASSQAGGQGNGYTF.

CDR3 DNA sequence: TGTGCCAGCAGTTTATCGGGTAGGATGGTCAGGAGGGCTTTCTTT. This translates into CASSLSGRMVRRAFF. This chain links TRBV27 with TRBJ1-1; D is unclear. Germline CDR1 MNHEY, CDR2 SMNVEV (reference sequence). V was pared by 0 bases and J by 11 bases, with 19 bases between. The CDR3 spans 15 residues.

The table lists this clone with a few counts. The chain is built from TRBV6-5 and TRBJ2-7; 11 nucleotides match TRBD1. Germline trimming cut 2 bases from V and 8 bases from J; bases unmatched to any gene: 5. The germline V gene has CDR1 MNHEY and CDR2 SVGAGI. This CDR3 is 14 amino acids long. Here the CDR3 DNA reads TGTGCCAGCAGTTACGGGACAGGGGGTAGGAAGCAGTACTTC. This gives the protein CASSYGTGGRKQYF.

This rearrangement joins TRBV6-5 to TRBJ1-2; the match to TRBD1 covers 8 bases. CDR3 size: 14 residues. Trimming cost V 3 bases and J 5 bases; bases outside gene matches: 5. Per germline, CDR1 MNHEY and CDR2 SVGAGI. Written as DNA, the CDR3 is TGTGCCAGCAGTTATCAGGGGGCCGAGTATGGCTACACCTTC. This sequence encodes CASSYQGAEYGYTF.

The J gene is TRBJ2-1, the V gene TRBV7-2; D ambiguous. Trimming took 5 bases from V and 2 from J, leaving 7 bases between them. CDR1 is SGHTA, CDR2 FQGNSA, per germline. The CDR3 runs 13 residues. In nucleotides, the CDR3 is TGTGCCAGCAGCAATAACGCCTACAATGAGCAGTTCTTC. Translating it yields CASSNNAYNEQFF.

The chain carries TRBV12-3 or TRBV12-4 and TRBJ2-7; possibly TRBD1 or TRBD2 for D (5 bases each). Trimming took off 7 bases at V and 7 bases at J, with 17 bases between the two ends. The CDR3 is made up of 13 amino acids. Here the CDR3 DNA reads TGTGCCAGCACCCCGCGAGGGGCCAGGGAGCAGTACTTC. This sequence encodes CASTPRGAREQYF.

This CDR3 is CASSSQGPLYTDTQYF. CDR3 nucleotides: TGCGCCAGCAGCTCCCAGGGGCCTCTATACACAGATACGCAGTATTTT. This chain joins TRBV5-1 and TRBJ2-3, with a tentative D call TRBD1 (6 bases). This CDR3 is built from 16 residues. V was pared by 3 bases and J by 2 bases, with 16 bases between. CDR1 is SGHRS, CDR2 YFSETQ, per germline.

The V and J genes are TRBV12-3 or TRBV12-4 and TRBJ1-1, with a weak D call TRBD1 (5 bases). V was clipped by 6 bases and J by 11 bases, with 19 bases between them. CDR3 length equals 13 residues. The DNA for the CDR3 is TGTGCCAGCAGGGGGTCAGGGCTCGGTTTGGCTTTCTTT. It codes for CASRGSGLGLAFF.

The rearrangement links TRBV4-3 to TRBJ2-6, with D maybe TRBD1 (6 bases). The CDR3 runs to 21 residues. Germline assignment: CDR1 LGHNA and CDR2 YSLEER. The V and J ends lost 0 bases and 0 bases respectively, with 21 bases between them. CDR3 sequence reads: CASSQDLKSGEMASGANVLTF. CDR3 coding DNA: TGCGCCAGCAGCCAAGATTTAAAATCAGGGGAAATGGCCTCTGGGGCCAACGTCCTGACTTTC.

This chain connects TRBV2 to TRBJ1-2; D unresolved. The CDR3 runs 11 residues. In germline, CDR1 is SNHLY, CDR2 FYNNEI. Trimming pared 9 bases from V and 8 bases from J, leaving 13 bases between. The CDR3 reads CAREEDTGYTF. For the CDR3, the DNA is TGTGCCAGAGAGGAGGATACAGGCTACACCTTC.

This sequence joins TRBV5-1 and TRBJ1-3; 12 bases map to TRBD1. Trimming at V came to 4 bases and at J to 9 bases, leaving 11 bases not matched to a gene. CDR3 length: 16 amino acids. CDR1 SGHRS and CDR2 YFSETQ come from the germline V gene. The CDR3 bases are TGCGCCAGCAGCCCCGGGCCGGGACAGGGGGCAGGCACCATATATTTT. Its translation is CASSPGPGQGAGTIYF.

This chain joins TRBV10-3 and TRBJ2-7; D is undetermined. CDR1 and CDR2 from the germline V gene are ENHRY and SYGVKD. The CDR3 totals 15 residues. The germline V and J ends were trimmed by 2 bases and 0 bases, with 11 bases remaining between them. The CDR3 spells CAISEMTVSSYEQYF. CDR3 sequence (DNA): TGTGCCATCAGTGAGATGACGGTAAGCTCCTACGAGCAGTACTTC.

The genes are TRBV7-9 and TRBJ1-2; D gene uncertain. Trimming stripped 5 bases from V and 9 bases from J, with 16 bases between. CDR1 and CDR2 (germline): SEHNR, FQNEAQ (reference sequence). The CDR3 length is 13 residues. CDR3: CASSPRQTLSYTF. The CDR3 DNA reads TGTGCCAGCAGCCCCCGCCAGACCCTTAGCTACACCTTC.